What follows describes a single T cell receptor (beta chain). Method: immunoSEQ multiplex PCR; TCRdb's copy keeps in-frame clones and lacks some. The repertoire holds some 73,000 clones, 90% to 95% seen once, with 6.2% in the top ten. This sample is part of a study of control samples from healthy donors and cancer patients. The V end lost 1 base, the J end lost 2 bases, and 6 bases lay between the germline ends. Germline assignment: CDR1 MGHRA and CDR2 YSYEKL. The CDR3 has 14 amino acids. The chain links TRBV4-1 to TRBJ1-3; D perhaps matches TRBD1 (6 bases). The sample was blood. The clonotype was recovered from a woman in her thirties or forties in good health. CDR3 DNA sequence: TGCGCCAGCAGCCAAGGGACAGCTGGAAACACCATATATTTT. Protein sequence: CASSQGTAGNTIYF.